This entry lists 23 T cell receptor beta chains sequenced from one sample in a study of multiple sclerosis patients with progressive multifocal leukoencephalopathy. Time point: five to six months of natalizumab therapy. Sequencing used immunoSEQ multiplex PCR; TCRdb keeps in-frame clones, though not all of them. The repertoire consists of 29,000 or so clones, with approximately 89% occurring once and the leading ten covering roughly 1.6%. The specimen was PBMCs, collected from a patient treated with natalizumab. These receptors all stem from a human donor with multiple sclerosis.

The chain joins TRBV4-3 to TRBJ2-3, with TRBD1 identical over 8 bases. CDR3 length: 15 residues. CDR1 is LGHNA, CDR2 YSLEER, per germline. The V and J ends lost 1 base and 4 bases, in that order; junction bases with no gene match: 4. The CDR3 DNA sequence: TGCGCCAGCAGCCAAGGAGACAGGGGAGCAGATACGCAGTATTTT. Translated: CASSQGDRGADTQYF.

Written as DNA, the CDR3 is TGTGCCATCGGATCAGGGGGCAATAGGGATGAGCAGTTCTTC. It is translated as CAIGSGGNRDEQFF. V is TRBV10-3 and J is TRBJ2-1; 8 bases map to TRBD1. The CDR3 contains 14 residues. V was pared by 8 bases and J by 8 bases, with 11 bases of the junction left unmatched. Germline values: CDR1 ENHRY, CDR2 SYGVKD.

This rearrangement joins TRBV19 to TRBJ2-7; the match to TRBD2 covers 9 bases. The V gene end was trimmed by 3 bases and the J gene end by 2 bases; junction bases not matched to a gene: 8. Germline loops: CDR1 LNHDA, CDR2 SQIVND (reference sequence). This CDR3 region has 16 residues. Here the CDR3 reads CASSIWLAGSPYEQYF. Here the CDR3 DNA reads TGTGCCAGTAGTATTTGGCTAGCGGGATCCCCCTACGAGCAGTACTTC. The whole variable domain, filled in from reference TRBV19 and TRBJ2-7, reads DGGITQSPKYLFRKEGQNVTLSCEQNLNHDAMYWYRQDPGQGLRLIYYSQIVNDFQKGDIAEGYSVSREKKESFPLTVTSAQKNPTAFYLCASSIWLAGSPYEQYFGPGTRLTVT.

The V and J genes are TRBV14 and TRBJ1-2; D not certain. CDR1 and CDR2 (germline): SGHDN, FVKESK. Trimming shortened V by 0 bases and J by 8 bases, and 7 bases separated the two germline ends. The CDR3 sequence is 12 residues long. CDR3 amino acids: CASSQDRGGYTF. Written as DNA, the CDR3 is TGTGCCAGCAGCCAAGATCGTGGGGGCTACACCTTC.

The chain uses TRBV29-1 and TRBJ2-1; 11 bases line up with TRBD2. The CDR3 totals 18 residues. The V segment lost 2 bases and the J segment 0 bases; nucleotides outside the gene matches: 9. Per germline, CDR1 SQVTM and CDR2 ANQGSEA. The CDR3 coding sequence is TGCAGCGTTGAAAGGCCTAGCGGGAGGACGGGCTCCTACAATGAGCAGTTCTTC. Residues: CSVERPSGRTGSYNEQFF.

This clone was recorded only once. The chain has TRBV7-8 and TRBJ2-7, with 10 positions matching TRBD1. Germline assignment: CDR1 SGHVS and CDR2 FQNEAQ. This CDR3 has 16 residues. V gave up 0 bases and J gave up 0 bases; unmatched junction bases: 2. CDR3 DNA sequence: TGTGCCAGCAGCTTAGCGAGGACAGGGGGCTCCTACGAGCAGTACTTC. It encodes CASSLARTGGSYEQYF.

The chain joins TRBV28 to TRBJ1-5; D is perhaps TRBD1 (5 bases). The germline gives CDR1 MDHEN, CDR2 SYDVKM. The CDR3 sequence is 14 residues long. The ends were cut back, 7 bases at V and 0 bases at J, with 10 bases in the middle. This CDR3 reads CASTTDNSNQPQHF. CDR3 sequence (DNA): TGTGCCAGCACGACAGATAATAGCAATCAGCCCCAGCATTTT. Full variable domain (outside the CDR3, taken from reference TRBV28 and TRBJ1-5): DVKVTQSSRYLVKRTGEKVFLECVQDMDHENMFWYRQDPGLGLRLIYFSYDVKMKEKGDIPEGYSVSREKKERFSLILESASTNQTSMYLCASTTDNSNQPQHFGDGTRLSIL.

This clone showed up just once. The chain combines TRBV9 with TRBJ1-2, with 7 bases lining up with TRBD1. This CDR3 contains 13 residues. Germline V lookup: CDR1 SGDLS, CDR2 YYNGEE. J lost 4 bases, V lost 3 bases, and 3 bases had no gene match. The CDR3 sequence: CASSGRTGYGYTF. The DNA of the CDR3 is TGTGCCAGCAGCGGAAGGACAGGCTATGGCTACACCTTC.

This chain joins TRBV5-1 and TRBJ1-5; D is unresolved. CDR3 length: 15 amino acids. Germline values: CDR1 SGHRS, CDR2 YFSETQ. Deletions cut 0 bases from V and 0 bases from J, with 7 bases between. The CDR3 sequence is CASSLDGDSNQPQHF. The CDR3 coding sequence is TGCGCCAGCAGCTTGGACGGAGATAGCAATCAGCCCCAGCATTTT.

The chain recombines TRBV4-1 with TRBJ1-5, with a possible D match to TRBD1 (5 bases). V gave up 0 bases and J gave up 4 bases, with 16 bases separating them. The CDR3 has 17 amino acids. In germline, CDR1 is MGHRA, CDR2 YSYEKL. CDR3 residues: CASSQEFSLQDNQPQHF. CDR3 nucleotides: TGCGCCAGCAGCCAAGAATTTTCCTTACAGGATAATCAGCCCCAGCATTTT.

The J gene is TRBJ2-7, the V gene TRBV6-1, with a tentative D call TRBD2 (5 bases). The V and J ends lost 2 bases and 5 bases respectively, with 25 bases between them. The CDR3 is made up of 18 amino acids. Germline CDR1 MNHNS, CDR2 SASEGT. The CDR3 is CASSERVSAGRGRDEQYF. In nucleotides, the CDR3 is TGTGCCAGCAGTGAACGGGTCTCGGCAGGCCGCGGGCGAGACGAGCAGTACTTC.

The rearrangement joins TRBV6-5 to TRBJ1-4, with D perhaps matching TRBD1 (5 bases). The CDR3 totals 16 residues. The V gene's germline CDR1 is MNHEY and CDR2 SVGAGI. The V and J ends lost 4 bases and 7 bases respectively, with 19 bases between them. This CDR3 is CASSSHGGGEGEKLFF. As DNA, the CDR3 is TGTGCCAGCAGTTCCCATGGGGGGGGTGAGGGTGAAAAACTGTTTTTT.

This chain connects TRBV7-2 to TRBJ1-4; tentative D call: TRBD1 (5 bases). The germline V and J ends were trimmed by 1 base and 8 bases, with 8 bases remaining between them. The CDR3 spans 13 residues. Germline values: CDR1 SGHTA, CDR2 FQGNSA. CDR3 sequence (DNA): TGTGCCAGCAGCTTAGGGGCAGGGGAAAAACTGTTTTTT. Its protein product is CASSLGAGEKLFF. The whole variable domain, remainder taken from reference TRBV7-2 and TRBJ1-4, is GAGVSQSPSNKVTEKGKDVELRCDPISGHTALYWYRQSLGQGLEFLIYFQGNSAPDKSGLPSDRFSAERTGGSVSTLTIQRTQQEDSAVYLCASSLGAGEKLFFGSGTQLSVL.

This clone has a handful of counts. The rearrangement uses TRBV6-1 and TRBJ1-2; D perhaps matches TRBD1 (6 bases). Between the trimmed V and J ends, which lost 7 bases and 5 bases, there was a span of 14 bases. CDR3 length equals 13 residues. Looked up from germline, CDR1 is MNHNS and CDR2 is SASEGT. CDR3 loop: CASTGAREYGYTF. The DNA of the CDR3 is TGTGCCAGCACGGGGGCGCGGGAATATGGCTACACCTTC.

The V call is TRBV21-1, the J call TRBJ2-1; TRBD2, as called in the table, went unchecked against the DNA. TRBV21-1 is a recognized pseudogene. This CDR3 region has 18 residues. The CDR3 nucleotides are TGTGCCAGCAGCAAAATCAATTCCCCGGGACTACCTTACAATGAGCAGTTCTTC. This encodes CASSKINSPGLPYNEQFF.

Note on this clone: The same CDR3 is also encoded by other DNA sequences in this sample. The rearrangement joins TRBV4-2 to TRBJ1-2; D is undetermined. Germline V gives CDR1 LGHNA, CDR2 YNFKEQ. CDR3 size: 15 residues. V lost 9 bases, J lost 1 base, and 18 bases lay in between. CDR3 in DNA: TGTGCCAGTCGTGCCGGGGAGTGGGGTAACTATGGCTACACCTTC. It encodes CASRAGEWGNYGYTF.

The chain joins TRBV2 to TRBJ2-1, with D uncertain. Germline CDR1 reads SNHLY; CDR2 reads FYNNEI. This CDR3 has 16 amino acids. The V end lost 4 bases, the J end lost 0 bases, and 13 bases lay between the germline ends. In nucleotides, the CDR3 is TGTGCCAGCAGTGTAGAGGTTATCCTCTCCTACAATGAGCAGTTCTTC. Its protein product is CASSVEVILSYNEQFF.

CDR3 coding DNA: TGTGCCAGCAGTTTTCAACTAGCCGGGTACACCGGGGAGCTGTTTTTT. This sequence encodes CASSFQLAGYTGELFF. The chain links TRBV28 to TRBJ2-2; tentative D call: TRBD2 (6 bases). Germline values: CDR1 MDHEN, CDR2 SYDVKM. Deletions cut 3 bases from V and 3 bases from J, with 14 bases between. The CDR3 has 16 residues.

The CDR3 sequence is CASSGRRGKGTNTEAFF. CDR3 sequence (DNA): TGTGCCAGCAGTGGCCGCAGGGGGAAAGGTACAAACACTGAAGCTTTCTTT. The V call is TRBV25-1, the J call TRBJ1-1, with TRBD1 matching 7 bases. This CDR3 is built from 17 residues. CDR1 is MGHDK and CDR2 is SYGVNS in the germline V gene. V shed 4 bases, J shed 2 bases, and the junction held 13 bases outside the gene matches. Full variable domain (remainder filled in from reference TRBV25-1 and TRBJ1-1): EADIYQTPRYLVIGTGKKITLECSQTMGHDKMYWYQQDPGMELHLIHYSYGVNSTEKGDLSSESTVSRIRTEHFPLTLESARPSHTSQYLCASSGRRGKGTNTEAFFGQGTRLTVV.

The chain carries TRBV27 and TRBJ1-2; D possibly corresponds to TRBD1 (5 bases). This CDR3 contains 13 residues. The germline V gene has CDR1 MNHEY and CDR2 SMNVEV (reference sequence). Trimming left V 7 bases short and J 8 bases short, with 17 bases between. As DNA, the CDR3 is TGTGCCAGCAAATGGGGCCCCGCCGGGGGCTACACCTTC. Its protein is CASKWGPAGGYTF.

The rearrangement joins TRBV5-4 to TRBJ2-5, with TRBD2 matching 7 bases. Germline-derived CDR1 and CDR2 are SGHNT and YYREEE (reference sequence). J gave up 5 bases and V 3 bases, and 13 bases lay outside the gene matches. CDR3 length: 16 residues. The chain's CDR3 is CASSSYLAGSRETQYF. Here the CDR3 DNA reads TGTGCCAGCAGCTCCTACTTAGCGGGTTCCCGGGAGACCCAGTACTTC.

The J gene is TRBJ2-3, the V gene TRBV4-1; D assignment may be TRBD1 or TRBD2 (5 bases each). V lost 4 bases and J lost 5, with 25 bases in between. CDR1 MGHRA and CDR2 YSYEKL come from the germline V gene. This CDR3 region has 18 residues. CDR3 amino acids: CASSLPGRAEPLGDTQYF. The CDR3 DNA reads TGCGCCAGCAGCCTCCCGGGGCGGGCGGAACCCCTCGGAGATACGCAGTATTTT.

The CDR3 region has the DNA TGTGCTAGTGGGACTGACCTCCCAGATACGCAGTATTTT. The encoded protein is CASGTDLPDTQYF. The rearrangement joins TRBV12-5 to TRBJ2-3; D call uncertain. Germline V lookup: CDR1 LGHNT, CDR2 FRNRAP. CDR3 length: 13 residues. Trimming removed 6 bases at V and 4 bases at J, with 11 bases between. Looking up the rest from reference TRBV12-5 and TRBJ2-3 gives the full variable domain: DARVTQTPRHKVTEMGQEVTMRCQPILGHNTVFWYRQTMMQGLELLAYFRNRAPLDDSGMPKDRFSAEMPDATLATLKIQPSEPRDSAVYFCASGTDLPDTQYFGPGTRLTVL.